The 22 T cell receptor beta chains below all came from one sample that was sequenced in a study of cytomegalovirus exposure and HLA in healthy donors. In the PCR, 60 Vbeta and 13 Jbeta primers were used. Clones were read by immunoSEQ multiplex PCR, and TCRdb kept only the in-frame ones, dropping some. The sample gives about 170,000 clones, more than 70% of which show up once; 1.5% is in the top ten. Sequenced sample: PBMCs. The source is a male donor in good health and CMV-seronegative.

The V and J genes are TRBV25-1 and TRBJ2-7, with a weak D call TRBD2 (6 bases). The CDR3 runs to 15 residues. Germline V lookup: CDR1 MGHDK, CDR2 SYGVNS. Trimming stripped 5 bases from V and 0 bases from J, with 14 bases between. The CDR3 DNA is TGTGCCAGCAGTATCCGGGACGGGAGCTCCTACGAGCAGTACTTC. This gives the protein CASSIRDGSSYEQYF.

The chain links TRBV7-9 to TRBJ2-2; the match to TRBD2 covers 11 bases. Germline assignment: CDR1 SEHNR and CDR2 FQNEAQ (reference sequence). The junction had 6 bases not matched to a gene; V was cut back by 5 bases and J by 7 bases. The length of the CDR3 is 15 residues. The CDR3: CASSLLAGAVGELFF. The DNA of the CDR3 is TGTGCCAGCAGCCTACTAGCGGGAGCCGTCGGGGAGCTGTTTTTT.

This chain uses TRBV28 with TRBJ1-6; 7 bases align to TRBD1. The V gene end was trimmed by 5 bases and the J gene end by 14 bases; junction bases not matched to a gene: 18. Germline CDR1 and CDR2: MDHEN and SYDVKM. The length of the CDR3 is 16 residues. Written as DNA, the CDR3 is TGTGCCAGCAGTCGGGGGGGGACAGTTCAGGGTGTTTCCCTCCACTTT. It encodes CASSRGGTVQGVSLHF.

The V and J genes are TRBV7-9 and TRBJ2-2, with 9 positions matching TRBD1. The J segment lost 7 bases and the V segment lost 6 bases, leaving 12 bases of the junction unmatched. The CDR3 sequence is 16 residues long. Per the germline V gene, CDR1 is SEHNR and CDR2 is FQNEAQ (reference sequence). CDR3 in amino acids: CASSRDPGQGSGELFF. The CDR3 DNA is TGTGCCAGCAGTCGCGACCCGGGACAGGGTAGCGGGGAGCTGTTTTTT.

The genes are TRBV5-1 and TRBJ2-7; 7 bases are shared with TRBD1. Trimming removed 2 bases from V and 2 bases from J; junction bases left unmatched: 4. Germline lookup yields CDR1 SGHRS and CDR2 YFSETQ. The CDR3 covers 14 residues. Here the CDR3 DNA reads TGCGCCAGCAGCTTCGGGACAGCGGCCTACGAGCAGTACTTC. It is translated as CASSFGTAAYEQYF.

The V gene is TRBV28, the J gene TRBJ2-7; 10 nucleotides line up with TRBD1. The germline V gene encodes CDR1 MDHEN and CDR2 SYDVKM. There are 16 residues in the CDR3. Trimming at V came to 4 bases and at J to 5 bases, leaving 11 bases not matched to a gene. In DNA form, the CDR3 reads TGTGCCAGCAGTTCCCCAGGGGACAGGGGATCCCACGAGCAGTACTTC. Translated, it gives CASSSPGDRGSHEQYF.

This clone showed up just once. V is TRBV5-5 and J is TRBJ1-1; TRBD1 agrees at 8 bases. The germline gives CDR1 SGHKS, CDR2 YYEKEE (reference sequence). This CDR3 has 15 amino acids. The ends lost 4 bases at V and 6 bases at J; junction bases unmatched: 11. CDR3 protein: CASSRGQARVSEAFF. The CDR3 DNA follows: TGTGCCAGCAGCCGGGGACAGGCGCGGGTCTCTGAAGCTTTCTTT.

V and J are TRBV21-1 and TRBJ2-5; TRBD1 was called by the table and not checked on the DNA. TRBV21-1 is an annotated pseudogene. There are 20 residues in the CDR3. This CDR3 is CASSPETVDVDRGGQETQYF. The CDR3 DNA sequence: TGTGCCAGCAGCCCGGAAACCGTGGACGTTGACAGGGGAGGCCAAGAGACCCAGTACTTC.

The chain uses TRBV2 and TRBJ2-3; 11 nucleotides match TRBD2. CDR3 length equals 14 residues. The ends lost 6 bases at V and 3 bases at J; junction bases unmatched: 2. CDR1 is SNHLY and CDR2 is FYNNEI in the germline V gene. The CDR3 region is CASRLAGATDTQYF. For the CDR3, the DNA is TGTGCCAGCAGACTAGCGGGAGCTACAGATACGCAGTATTTT.

This rearrangement joins TRBV6-1 to TRBJ1-1; 7 nucleotides match TRBD1. CDR3 length: 15 residues. The germline CDR1 and CDR2 sequences are MNHNS and SASEGT. V lost 8 bases, J lost 5 bases, and 14 bases stayed unmatched. The CDR3 DNA reads as TGTGCCAGCCTTCCACTCCACAGGGGAGCGACTGAAGCTTTCTTT. Amino acids: CASLPLHRGATEAFF.

The chain links TRBV19 to TRBJ2-6; D gene ambiguous. The germline V and J ends were trimmed by 8 bases and 0 bases, with 8 bases remaining between them. Germline-derived CDR1 and CDR2 are LNHDA and SQIVND (reference sequence). The CDR3 spans 14 residues. CDR3 nucleotides: TGTGCCAGTCTTCCACTCTCTGGGGCCAACGTCCTGACTTTC. Amino acid sequence: CASLPLSGANVLTF.

The chain joins TRBV4-3 to TRBJ1-5; 10 nucleotides match TRBD1. CDR1 is LGHNA and CDR2 is YSLEER in the germline V gene. This CDR3 comprises 15 residues. J was trimmed by 5 bases and V by 3 bases; bases with no gene match: 4. The CDR3 nucleotides read TGCGCCAGCAGCCAGACAGGGGGCCCTGATCAGCCCCAGCATTTT. This encodes CASSQTGGPDQPQHF.

The chain couples TRBV6-5 to TRBJ1-1; 7 bases agree with TRBD1. Germline V gene data show CDR1 as MNHEY and CDR2 as SVGAGI. The CDR3 is 11 amino acids. The ends lost 6 bases at V and 10 bases at J; junction bases unmatched: 5. CDR3: CASRRDRAAFF. DNA of the CDR3: TGTGCCAGCAGAAGGGACAGAGCAGCTTTCTTT.

This chain joins TRBV5-1 and TRBJ2-1; weak D call: TRBD1 (6 bases). Germline V gene lookup returns CDR1 SGHRS and CDR2 YFSETQ. The CDR3 runs to 14 residues. Trimming took 2 bases from V and 8 from J, leaving 14 bases between them. In DNA, the CDR3 is TGCGCCAGCAGCTTCGGGCTCCCAGGGGATGAGCAGTTCTTC. Protein sequence: CASSFGLPGDEQFF.

This clone was recorded a few times. CDR3 sequence (DNA): TGTGCCAGCAGTCGTAGCAATCAGCCCCAGCATTTT. Translated: CASSRSNQPQHF. The chain carries TRBV28 and TRBJ1-5, with D unclear. V lost 5 bases and J lost 0, with 2 bases in between. Germline values: CDR1 MDHEN, CDR2 SYDVKM. The CDR3 sequence is 12 residues long.

The chain couples TRBV7-8 to TRBJ1-2; 9 positions match TRBD1. The CDR3 contains 15 residues. J was trimmed by 5 bases and V by 5 bases; bases with no gene match: 9. The germline V gene has CDR1 SGHVS and CDR2 FQNEAQ. In nucleotides, the CDR3 is TGTGCCAGCAGCCCTACAGGGGGCGCGTCGTATGGCTACACCTTC. Amino acids: CASSPTGGASYGYTF. The full variable domain, with the rest looked up from reference TRBV7-8 and TRBJ1-2, is GAGVSQSPRYKVAKRGQDVALRCDPISGHVSLFWYQQALGQGPEFLTYFQNEAQLDKSGLPSDRFFAERPEGSVSTLKIQRTQQEDSAVYLCASSPTGGASYGYTFGSGTRLTVV.

This clone was seen more than once but under ten times. The rearrangement uses TRBV29-1 and TRBJ2-7; perhaps TRBD2 as D (5 bases). This CDR3 has 12 amino acids. Trimming removed 3 bases from V and 1 base from J, with 7 bases in between. In germline, CDR1 is SQVTM, CDR2 ANQGSEA. For the CDR3, the DNA is TGCAGCGTTGACGAGGGTTCCTACGAGCAGTACTTC. It specifies CSVDEGSYEQYF.

This chain uses TRBV28 with TRBJ1-5; TRBD1 matches at 9 bases. Germline-derived CDR1 and CDR2 are MDHEN and SYDVKM. With 5 bases clipped from V and 6 bases from J, the junction kept 5 bases outside the gene matches. The CDR3 length is 14 residues. CDR3 sequence: CASSRQGGGQPQHF. DNA of the CDR3: TGTGCCAGCAGTCGACAGGGGGGAGGTCAGCCCCAGCATTTT.

The chain is built from TRBV7-3 and TRBJ2-7; 7 bases map to TRBD2. The J segment lost 2 bases and the V segment lost 4 bases, leaving 8 bases of the junction unmatched. There are 15 residues in the CDR3. Germline CDR1 is SGHTA and CDR2 is FQGTGA. The CDR3, as DNA: TGTGCCAGCAGCTGGGGTAGCGGGTATGCCTACGAGCAGTACTTC. It codes for CASSWGSGYAYEQYF. The full variable domain, rest sourced from reference TRBV7-3 and TRBJ2-7, is GAGVSQTPSNKVTEKGKYVELRCDPISGHTALYWYRQSLGQGPEFLIYFQGTGAADDSGLPNDRFFAVRPEGSVSTLKIQRTERGDSAVYLCASSWGSGYAYEQYFGPGTRLTVT.

This clone showed up just once. This chain connects TRBV5-1 to TRBJ2-7; the match to TRBD2 covers 13 bases. This CDR3 has 18 amino acids. V was clipped by 0 bases and J by 0 bases; unmatched bases: 6. Germline assignment: CDR1 SGHRS and CDR2 YFSETQ. This CDR3 is CASSLALGTSGISYEQYF. The CDR3 bases are TGCGCCAGCAGCTTGGCTTTAGGGACTAGCGGGATCTCCTACGAGCAGTACTTC.

This chain links TRBV13 with TRBJ1-6, with a weak D call TRBD1 (6 bases). From germline, CDR1 is PRHDT and CDR2 FYEKMQ (reference sequence). The V and J ends lost 5 bases and 2 bases respectively, with 16 bases between them. The CDR3 contains 17 residues. The CDR3 loop reads CASSTGNRATYNSPLHF. The DNA for the CDR3 is TGTGCCAGCAGCACCGGGAACAGGGCCACCTATAATTCACCCCTCCACTTT.

The V gene is TRBV7-9, the J gene TRBJ2-1, with 8 bases identical to TRBD1. Trimming removed 3 bases from V and 8 bases from J; junction bases left unmatched: 6. CDR3 length equals 14 residues. Germline-derived CDR1 and CDR2 are SEHNR and FQNEAQ (reference sequence). The DNA of the CDR3 is TGTGCCAGCAGCTTTTGGACAGGGTCCTATGAGCAGTTCTTC. It is translated as CASSFWTGSYEQFF.